The T cell receptor beta chain described here comes from a study of T-cell memory formation after mild COVID-19. TCRdb redid the calling of the 5' RACE reads with MiXCR, one entry per CDR3 protein. This repertoire shows around 390,000 distinct CDR3 sequences, about 17% found once; its top ten account for about 22%. Germline CDR1 SGHTA, CDR2 FQGNSA. There are 14 residues in the CDR3. V lost 5 bases, J lost 8 bases, and 13 bases lay in between. Sequencing was performed on PBMCs or a T cell subset sorted from them (not recorded which). The sequence was obtained from a man aged 18-30 years who had mild COVID-19 (a few samples of this study predate the infection). Cell type and time point are not known. The V call is TRBV7-2, the J call TRBJ1-6; D gene ambiguous. CDR3 amino acids: CASSGLGIDSPLHF. In DNA, the CDR3 is TGTGCCAGCAGCGGGCTGGGGATAGATTCACCCCTCCACTTT.